The entry below gives a single T cell receptor beta chain sequence along with its context. No antigen is known for it. This entry belongs to a study of T-cell memory formation after mild COVID-19. Background on the study: Largely, the TCR clusters proved donor specific. Study results and limitations: Clones that got smaller from day 15 to 85 had even CD4/CD8, while clones growing later tipped toward CD4+. The authors left the SARS-CoV-2 specificity of second-wave clones peaking on day 37 unconfirmed.

CDR1 and CDR2 from the germline V gene are LGHNA and YSLEER. The CDR3 extends over 16 amino acids. The V end was cut by 0 bases, the J end by 2 bases, with 12 bases between. Researchers used 5'RACE with constant-segment primers to make TCR alpha and TCR beta cDNA libraries that carry sample barcodes and UMIs. TCRdb reanalysed the 5' RACE reads using MiXCR and keeps one entry per CDR3 protein. Here the sample spans some 250,000 distinct CDR3 sequences, more than 15% being singletons. The genes are TRBV4-3 and TRBJ2-3, with D tentatively TRBD2 (6 bases). The specimen was PBMCs or a T cell subset sorted from them (not recorded which). The sequence came from a young man who had mild COVID-19 (a few samples of this study predate the infection). Cell type and time point are not known. The CDR3 loop is CASSQDHGRITDTQYF. The CDR3 region has the DNA TGCGCCAGCAGCCAAGATCATGGGAGGATCACAGATACGCAGTATTTT.